This entry describes one T cell receptor beta chain. Antigen: not known. The sample originates from a study of blood T cells in healthy people across ages. Overall study results and limits: CMV status of donors was not determined, possibly confounding expanded clonotype changes. The long-lived group displayed more naive CD4+ cells, plus higher diversity, than the aged donors did.

Alongside a J-beta primer mix, a sample-barcoded 5' primer served in a second PCR lasting about 7 to 11 cycles. A single record per CDR3 protein comes from TCRdb applying MiXCR to the 5' RACE reads. Of 1.8 million or so distinct CDR3 sequences listed, 39% are singletons. J gave up 2 bases and V 4 bases, and 5 bases lay outside the gene matches. This CDR3 comprises 14 residues. Germline CDR1 is DFQATT and CDR2 is SNEGSKA (reference sequence). Each donor was a healthy Caucasian individual from Russia, aged roughly 6 to 95. The sequencing sample was made of blood. The clonotype was recovered from a human donor in good health. This chain joins TRBV20-1 and TRBJ2-7; 10 nucleotides align to TRBD1. The CDR3 protein is CSAKGQGGTYEQYF. CDR3 nucleotides: TGCAGTGCTAAAGGACAGGGGGGGACCTACGAGCAGTACTTC.